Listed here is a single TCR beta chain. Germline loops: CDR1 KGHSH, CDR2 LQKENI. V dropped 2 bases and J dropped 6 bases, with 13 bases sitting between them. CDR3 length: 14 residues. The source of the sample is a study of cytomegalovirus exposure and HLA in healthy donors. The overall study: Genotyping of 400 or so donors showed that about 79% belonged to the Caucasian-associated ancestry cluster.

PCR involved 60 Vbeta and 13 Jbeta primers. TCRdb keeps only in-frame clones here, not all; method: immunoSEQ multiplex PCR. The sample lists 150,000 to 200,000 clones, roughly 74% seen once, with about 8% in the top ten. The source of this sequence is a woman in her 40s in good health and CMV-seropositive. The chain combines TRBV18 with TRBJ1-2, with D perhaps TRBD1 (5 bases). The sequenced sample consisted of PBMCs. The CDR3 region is CASSPNYGGDGYTF. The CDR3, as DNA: TGTGCCAGCTCACCAAATTACGGGGGAGATGGCTACACCTTC.